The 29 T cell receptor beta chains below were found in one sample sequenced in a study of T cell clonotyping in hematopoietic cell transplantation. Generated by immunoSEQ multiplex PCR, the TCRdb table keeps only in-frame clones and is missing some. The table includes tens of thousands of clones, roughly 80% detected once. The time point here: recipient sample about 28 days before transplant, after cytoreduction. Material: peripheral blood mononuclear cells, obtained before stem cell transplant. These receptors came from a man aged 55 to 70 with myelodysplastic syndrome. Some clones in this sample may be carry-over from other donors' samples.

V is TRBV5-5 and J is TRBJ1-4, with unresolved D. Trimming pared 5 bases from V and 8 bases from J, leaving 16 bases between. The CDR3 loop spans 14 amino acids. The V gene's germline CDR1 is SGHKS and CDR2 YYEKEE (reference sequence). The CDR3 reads CASSNMDGIEKLFF. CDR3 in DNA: TGTGCCAGCAGTAATATGGACGGTATAGAAAAACTGTTTTTT. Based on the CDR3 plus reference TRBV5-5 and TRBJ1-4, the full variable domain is DAGVTQSPTHLIKTRGQQVTLRCSPISGHKSVSWYQQVLGQGPQFIFQYYEKEERGRGNFPDRFSARQFPNYSSELNVNALLLGDSALYLCASSNMDGIEKLFFGSGTQLSVL.

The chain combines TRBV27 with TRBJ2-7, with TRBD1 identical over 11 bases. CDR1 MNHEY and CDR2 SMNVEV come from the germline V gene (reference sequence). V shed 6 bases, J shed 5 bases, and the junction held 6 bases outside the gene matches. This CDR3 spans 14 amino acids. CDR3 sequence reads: CASSPGTGGNEQYF. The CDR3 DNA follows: TGTGCCAGCAGCCCAGGGACAGGGGGTAACGAGCAGTACTTC.

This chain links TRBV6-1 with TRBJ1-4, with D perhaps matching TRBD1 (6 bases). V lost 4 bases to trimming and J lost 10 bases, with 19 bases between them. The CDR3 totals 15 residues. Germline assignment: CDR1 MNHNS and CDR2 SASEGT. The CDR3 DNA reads TGTGCCAGCAGTGCGCAGGGGCCCTCGCGTGGAAAACTGTTTTTT. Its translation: CASSAQGPSRGKLFF.

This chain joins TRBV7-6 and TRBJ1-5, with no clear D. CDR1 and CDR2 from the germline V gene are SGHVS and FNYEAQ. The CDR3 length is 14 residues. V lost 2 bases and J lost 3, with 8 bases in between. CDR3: CASSLMGANQPQHF. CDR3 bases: TGTGCCAGCAGCTTAATGGGAGCCAATCAGCCCCAGCATTTT. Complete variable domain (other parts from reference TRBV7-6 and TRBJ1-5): GAGVSQSPRYKVTKRGQDVALRCDPISGHVSLYWYRQALGQGPEFLTYFNYEAQQDKSGLPNDRFSAERPEGSISTLTIQRTEQRDSAMYRCASSLMGANQPQHFGDGTRLSIL.

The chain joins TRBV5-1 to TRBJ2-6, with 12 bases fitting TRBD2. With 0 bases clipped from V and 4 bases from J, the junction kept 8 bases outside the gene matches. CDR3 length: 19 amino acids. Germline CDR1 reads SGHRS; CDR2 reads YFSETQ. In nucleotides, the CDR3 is TGCGCCAGCAGCTTGGAGGTTCTAGCGGGGGGGCGCGGGGCCAACGTCCTGACTTTC. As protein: CASSLEVLAGGRGANVLTF.

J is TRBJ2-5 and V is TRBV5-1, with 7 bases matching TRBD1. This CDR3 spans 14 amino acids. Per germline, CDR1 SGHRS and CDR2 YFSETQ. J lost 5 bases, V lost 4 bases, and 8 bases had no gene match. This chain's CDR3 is CASSTPQGPETQYF. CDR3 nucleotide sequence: TGCGCCAGCAGCACACCACAGGGGCCGGAGACCCAGTACTTC.

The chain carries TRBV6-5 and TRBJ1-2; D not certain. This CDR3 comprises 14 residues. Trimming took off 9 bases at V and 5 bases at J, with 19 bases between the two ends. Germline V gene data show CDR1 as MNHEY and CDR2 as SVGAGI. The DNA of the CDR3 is TGTGCCAGTTCCCCCGGGGTTGCCCAATATGGCTACACCTTC. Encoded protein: CASSPGVAQYGYTF.

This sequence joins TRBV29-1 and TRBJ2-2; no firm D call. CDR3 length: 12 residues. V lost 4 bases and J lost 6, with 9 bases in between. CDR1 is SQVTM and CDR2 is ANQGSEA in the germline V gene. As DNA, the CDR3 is TGCAGCGTTGTCTTCCAGCCCGGGGAGCTGTTTTTT. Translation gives CSVVFQPGELFF.

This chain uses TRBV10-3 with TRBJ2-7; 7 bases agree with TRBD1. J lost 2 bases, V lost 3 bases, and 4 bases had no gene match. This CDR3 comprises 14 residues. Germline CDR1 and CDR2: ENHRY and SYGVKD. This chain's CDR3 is CAISEDRDAYEQYF. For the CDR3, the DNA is TGTGCCATCAGTGAAGACAGGGACGCCTACGAGCAGTACTTC.

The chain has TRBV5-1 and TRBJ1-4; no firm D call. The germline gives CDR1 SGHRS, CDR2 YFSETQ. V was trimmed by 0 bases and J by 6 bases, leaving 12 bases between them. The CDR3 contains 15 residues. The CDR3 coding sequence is TGCGCCAGCAGCTTGGGGTCAGGTTTCGATGAAAAACTGTTTTTT. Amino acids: CASSLGSGFDEKLFF.

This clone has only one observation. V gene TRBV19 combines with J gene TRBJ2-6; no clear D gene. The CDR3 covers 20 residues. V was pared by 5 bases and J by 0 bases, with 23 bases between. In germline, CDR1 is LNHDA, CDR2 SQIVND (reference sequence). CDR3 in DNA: TGTGCCAGTAGTGCACAACGGACCCTCGGACGGTACTCTGGGGCCAACGTCCTGACTTTC. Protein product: CASSAQRTLGRYSGANVLTF.

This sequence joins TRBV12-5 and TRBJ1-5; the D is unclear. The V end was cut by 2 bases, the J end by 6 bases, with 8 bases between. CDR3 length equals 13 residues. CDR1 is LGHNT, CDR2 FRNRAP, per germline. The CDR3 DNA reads TGTGCTAGTGGTTTGTTCGAGGGTCAGCCCCAGCATTTT. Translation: CASGLFEGQPQHF.

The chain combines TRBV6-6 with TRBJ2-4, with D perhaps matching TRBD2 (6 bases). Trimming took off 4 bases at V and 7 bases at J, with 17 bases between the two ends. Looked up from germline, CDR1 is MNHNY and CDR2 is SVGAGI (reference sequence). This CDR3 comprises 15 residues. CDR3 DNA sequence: TGTGCCAGCAGTTGGGCTGAGACTAGGAGTAACATTCAGTACTTC. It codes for CASSWAETRSNIQYF.

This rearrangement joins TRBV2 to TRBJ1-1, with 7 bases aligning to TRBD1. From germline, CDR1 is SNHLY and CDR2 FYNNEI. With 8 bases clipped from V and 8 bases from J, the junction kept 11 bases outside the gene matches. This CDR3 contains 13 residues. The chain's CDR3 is CASGRDSIVEAFF. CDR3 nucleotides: TGTGCCAGCGGCCGGGACAGTATCGTAGAAGCTTTCTTT. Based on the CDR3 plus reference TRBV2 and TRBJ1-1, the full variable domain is EPEVTQTPSHQVTQMGQEVILRCVPISNHLYFYWYRQILGQKVEFLVSFYNNEISEKSEIFDDQFSVERPDGSNFTLKIRSTKLEDSAMYFCASGRDSIVEAFFGQGTRLTVV.

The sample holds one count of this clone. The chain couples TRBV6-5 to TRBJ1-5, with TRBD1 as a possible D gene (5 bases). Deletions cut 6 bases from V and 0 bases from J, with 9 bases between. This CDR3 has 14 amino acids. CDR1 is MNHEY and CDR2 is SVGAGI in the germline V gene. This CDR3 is CASSLGHSNQPQHF. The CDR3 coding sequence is TGTGCCAGCAGCCTCGGACATAGCAATCAGCCCCAGCATTTT.

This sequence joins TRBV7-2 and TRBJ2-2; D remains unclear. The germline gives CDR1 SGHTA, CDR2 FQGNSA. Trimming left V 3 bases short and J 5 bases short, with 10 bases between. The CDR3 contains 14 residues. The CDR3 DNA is TGTGCCAGCAGCTTCTTTAGAGAAACCGGGGAGCTGTTTTTT. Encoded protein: CASSFFRETGELFF.

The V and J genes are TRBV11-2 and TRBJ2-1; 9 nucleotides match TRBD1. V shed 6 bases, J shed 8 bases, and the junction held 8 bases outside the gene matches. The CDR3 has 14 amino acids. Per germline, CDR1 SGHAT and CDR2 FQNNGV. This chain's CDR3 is CASSYTGGRDEQFF. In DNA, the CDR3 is TGTGCCAGCAGTTATACAGGGGGCAGGGATGAGCAGTTCTTC.

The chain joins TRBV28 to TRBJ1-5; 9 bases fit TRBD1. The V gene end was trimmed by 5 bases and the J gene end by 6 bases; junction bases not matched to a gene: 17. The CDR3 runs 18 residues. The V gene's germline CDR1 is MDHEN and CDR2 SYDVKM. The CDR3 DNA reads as TGTGCCAGCAGTCCCGGACAGGGGCAGGGAGCTGAGAGTCAGCCCCAGCATTTT. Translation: CASSPGQGQGAESQPQHF.

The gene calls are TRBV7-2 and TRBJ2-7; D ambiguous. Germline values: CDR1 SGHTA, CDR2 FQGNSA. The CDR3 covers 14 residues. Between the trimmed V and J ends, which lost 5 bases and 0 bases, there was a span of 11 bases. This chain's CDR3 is CASSRDHGSYEQYF. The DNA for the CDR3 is TGTGCCAGCAGCCGTGACCACGGCTCCTACGAGCAGTACTTC.

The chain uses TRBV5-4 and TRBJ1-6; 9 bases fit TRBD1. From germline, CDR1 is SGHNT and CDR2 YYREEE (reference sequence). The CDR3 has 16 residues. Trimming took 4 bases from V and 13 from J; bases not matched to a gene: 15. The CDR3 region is CASSPEMTGGNAPLHF. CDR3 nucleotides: TGTGCCAGCAGCCCGGAGATGACAGGGGGAAACGCTCCCCTCCACTTT.

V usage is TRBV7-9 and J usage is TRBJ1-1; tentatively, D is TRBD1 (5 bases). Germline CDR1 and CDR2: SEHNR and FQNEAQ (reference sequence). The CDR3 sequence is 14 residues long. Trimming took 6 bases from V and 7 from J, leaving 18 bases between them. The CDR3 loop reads CASRTSSAGFEAFF. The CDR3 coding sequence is TGTGCCAGCAGAACGTCGTCCGCAGGGTTTGAAGCTTTCTTT.

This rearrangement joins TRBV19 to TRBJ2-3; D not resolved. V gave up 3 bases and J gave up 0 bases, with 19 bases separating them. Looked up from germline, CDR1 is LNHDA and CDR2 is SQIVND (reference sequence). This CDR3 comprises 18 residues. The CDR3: CASSIRLVRSVSTDTQYF. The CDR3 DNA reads TGTGCCAGTAGTATTCGATTGGTCCGGTCGGTTAGCACAGATACGCAGTATTTT.

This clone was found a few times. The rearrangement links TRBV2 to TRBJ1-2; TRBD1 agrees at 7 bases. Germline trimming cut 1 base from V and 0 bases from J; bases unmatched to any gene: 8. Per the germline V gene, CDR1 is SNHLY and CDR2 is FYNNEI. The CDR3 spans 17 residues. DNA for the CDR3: TGTGCCAGCAGTGAAGACCGGGACAGAAGAACTAACTATGGCTACACCTTC. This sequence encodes CASSEDRDRRTNYGYTF.

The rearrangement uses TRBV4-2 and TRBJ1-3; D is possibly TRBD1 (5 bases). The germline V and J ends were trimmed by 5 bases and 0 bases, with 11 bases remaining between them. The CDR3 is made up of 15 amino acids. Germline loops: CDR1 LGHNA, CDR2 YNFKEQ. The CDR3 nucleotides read TGTGCCAGCAGCTTCGACGGGACCTCTGGAAACACCATATATTTT. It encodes CASSFDGTSGNTIYF.

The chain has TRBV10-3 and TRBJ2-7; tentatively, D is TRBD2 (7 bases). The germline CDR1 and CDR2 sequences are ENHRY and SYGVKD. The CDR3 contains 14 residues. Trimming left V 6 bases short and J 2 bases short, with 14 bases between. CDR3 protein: CAIRKAGAAYEQYF. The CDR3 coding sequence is TGTGCCATCAGGAAGGCGGGGGCCGCCTACGAGCAGTACTTC.

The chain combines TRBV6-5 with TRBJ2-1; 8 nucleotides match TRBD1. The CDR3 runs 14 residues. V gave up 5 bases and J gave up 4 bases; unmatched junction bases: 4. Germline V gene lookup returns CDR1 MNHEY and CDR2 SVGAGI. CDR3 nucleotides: TGTGCCAGCAGTGGTAGGACAGGGTACAATGAGCAGTTCTTC. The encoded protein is CASSGRTGYNEQFF.

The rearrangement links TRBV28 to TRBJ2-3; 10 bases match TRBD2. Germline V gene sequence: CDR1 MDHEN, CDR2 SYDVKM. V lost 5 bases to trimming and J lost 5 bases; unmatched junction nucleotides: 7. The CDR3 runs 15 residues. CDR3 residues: CASSSGGAGEDTQYF. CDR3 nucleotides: TGTGCCAGCAGTAGCGGGGGGGCCGGCGAAGATACGCAGTATTTT.

CDR3 sequence reads: CAWSGSQWTEAFF. The CDR3 nucleotides read TGTGCCTGGAGTGGGTCCCAGTGGACCGAAGCTTTCTTT. This chain joins TRBV30 and TRBJ1-1; D gene ambiguous. The CDR3 covers 13 residues. V was shortened by 1 base and J by 8 bases, with 14 bases between the two germline ends. Germline lookup yields CDR1 GTSNPN and CDR2 SVGIG (reference sequence).

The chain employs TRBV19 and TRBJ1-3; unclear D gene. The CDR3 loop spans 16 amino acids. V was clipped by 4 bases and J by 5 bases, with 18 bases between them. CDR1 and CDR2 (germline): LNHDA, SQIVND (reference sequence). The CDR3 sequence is CASSSPRAAGRNTIYF. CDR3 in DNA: TGTGCCAGTAGTAGCCCTCGAGCGGCAGGCCGAAACACCATATATTTT. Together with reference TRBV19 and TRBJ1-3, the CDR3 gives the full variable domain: DGGITQSPKYLFRKEGQNVTLSCEQNLNHDAMYWYRQDPGQGLRLIYYSQIVNDFQKGDIAEGYSVSREKKESFPLTVTSAQKNPTAFYLCASSSPRAAGRNTIYFGEGSWLTVV.